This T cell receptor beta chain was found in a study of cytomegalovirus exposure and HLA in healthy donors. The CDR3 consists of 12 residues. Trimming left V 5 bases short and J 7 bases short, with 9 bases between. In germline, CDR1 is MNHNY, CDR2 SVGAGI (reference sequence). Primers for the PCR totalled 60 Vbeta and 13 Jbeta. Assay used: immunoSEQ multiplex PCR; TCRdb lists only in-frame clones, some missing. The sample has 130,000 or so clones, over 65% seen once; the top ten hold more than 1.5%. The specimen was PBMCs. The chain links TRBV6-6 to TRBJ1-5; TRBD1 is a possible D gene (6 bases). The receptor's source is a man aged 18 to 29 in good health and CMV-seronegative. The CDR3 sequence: CASSTGNQPQHF. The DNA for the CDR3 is TGTGCCAGCAGTACAGGGAACCAGCCCCAGCATTTT.